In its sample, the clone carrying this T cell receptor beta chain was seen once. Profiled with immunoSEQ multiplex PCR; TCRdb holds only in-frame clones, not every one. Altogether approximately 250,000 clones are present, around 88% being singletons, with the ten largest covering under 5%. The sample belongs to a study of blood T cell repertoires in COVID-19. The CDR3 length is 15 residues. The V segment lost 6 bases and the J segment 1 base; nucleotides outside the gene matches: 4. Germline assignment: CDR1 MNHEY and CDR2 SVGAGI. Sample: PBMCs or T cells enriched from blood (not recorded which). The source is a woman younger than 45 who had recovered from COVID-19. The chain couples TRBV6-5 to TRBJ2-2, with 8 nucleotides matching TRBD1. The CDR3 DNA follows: TGTGCCAGCAGGCAGGGGACAGGGAACACCGGGGAGCTGTTTTTT. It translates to CASRQGTGNTGELFF.